The clone carrying this T cell receptor (beta chain) was recorded many times. This CDR3 spans 12 amino acids. Trimming took off 8 bases at V and 3 bases at J, with 13 bases between the two ends. Germline V gene lookup returns CDR1 SQVTM and CDR2 ANQGSEA. Fresh peripheral blood, about 9.3 ml, yielded the PBMCs. RNA transcripts were the template for amplifying TCR beta CDR3 regions. Carried out on the TCR CDR3, a first-round RT-PCR used the HTBI primer set. From the multiplex PCR reads, TCRdb called clonotypes with MiXCR, one entry per CDR3 protein. The table has more than 500,000 distinct CDR3 sequences, roughly a sixth seen once. The data belong to a study of T cells in Graves' hyperthyroidism and ophthalmopathy.

This sequence originates from a woman aged 30 to 39 with Graves' ophthalmopathy. Sequencing used blood. The rearrangement links TRBV29-1 to TRBJ1-1; the D gene is possibly TRBD1 (5 bases). The CDR3 nucleotides read TGCAGCACTCAGGGTGGTTACACTGAAGCTTTCTTT. Residues: CSTQGGYTEAFF.